A single sample is the source of the 22 T cell receptor beta chains below, sequenced in a study of T-cell reconstitution after alpha-beta-depleted transplantation in children. The library targeted TCRbeta and was prepared with unique molecular identifiers. TCRdb itself ran the PCR reads through MiXCR, one entry per CDR3 protein. The sample gives about 980,000 distinct CDR3 sequences, roughly 29% of which show up once; over 25% is in the top ten. Sample: PBMCs, mostly from graft donor cells, taken 360 days after TCRalphabeta/CD19-depleted stem cell transplant. The receptors come from a boy under three years old who had a stem cell transplant for SCID, so the T cells may come from the graft donor.

A single count supports this clonotype. The V and J genes are TRBV4-1 and TRBJ1-1; D possibly corresponds to TRBD1 (5 bases). The V and J ends lost 0 bases and 5 bases respectively, with 13 bases between them. The germline CDR1 and CDR2 sequences are MGHRA and YSYEKL. This CDR3 has 15 amino acids. CDR3 amino acids: CASSQDFGGRTEAFF. The CDR3 region has the DNA TGCGCCAGCAGCCAAGATTTCGGGGGGAGGACTGAAGCTTTCTTT.

This clonotype has just a few counts. One junction end disagrees with the germline gene, perhaps due to a read error. V is TRBV2 and J is TRBJ2-3, with unresolved D. The CDR3 length is 11 residues. Looked up from germline, CDR1 is SNHLY and CDR2 is FYNNEI. The CDR3 loop is CASSEFDTQYF. DNA of the CDR3: TGCGCCAGCAGTGAATTCGATACGCAGTATTTT.

A few counts support this clonotype. The chain carries TRBV19 and TRBJ1-1, with D possibly matching TRBD1 (6 bases). The V and J ends lost 3 bases and 2 bases respectively, with 19 bases between them. This CDR3 has 17 residues. CDR1 and CDR2 (germline): LNHDA, SQIVND (reference sequence). The CDR3 DNA is TGTGCCAGTAGTATGGTGGGGGCGCCACGAAGAAACACTGAAGCTTTCTTT. It encodes CASSMVGAPRRNTEAFF.

The table lists this clonotype with a few counts. This chain links TRBV28 with TRBJ1-2; D remains unclear. Germline V CDR1 and CDR2: MDHEN, SYDVKM. V was pared by 6 bases and J by 3 bases, with 8 bases between. This CDR3 comprises 12 residues. The CDR3 region is CASSPAYYGYTF. The CDR3 DNA follows: TGTGCCAGCAGCCCAGCTTACTATGGCTACACCTTC.

The rearrangement uses TRBV10-3 and TRBJ2-5; 9 bases match TRBD2. Trimming removed 6 bases from V and 1 base from J; junction bases left unmatched: 3. This CDR3 spans 14 amino acids. Looked up from germline, CDR1 is ENHRY and CDR2 is SYGVKD. The DNA of the CDR3 is TGTGCCATCAGAGCGGGGGGCTCCCAAGAGACCCAGTACTTC. This sequence encodes CAIRAGGSQETQYF.

This rearrangement joins TRBV5-1 to TRBJ2-3; D is perhaps TRBD2 (5 bases). V lost 4 bases, J lost 5 bases, and 14 bases lay in between. The CDR3 totals 14 residues. Per the germline V gene, CDR1 is SGHRS and CDR2 is YFSETQ. The chain's CDR3 is CASSLVGRQDTQYF. The CDR3 DNA reads as TGCGCCAGCAGCCTGGTGGGGAGACAAGATACGCAGTATTTT.

This clonotype was seen a handful of times. This rearrangement joins TRBV7-2 to TRBJ1-1, with D unresolved. The CDR3 covers 11 residues. Trimming pared 2 bases from V and 8 bases from J, leaving 6 bases between. CDR1 is SGHTA, CDR2 FQGNSA, per germline. The CDR3 DNA reads TGTGCCAGCAGCTTAAGGCTAGAAGCTTTCTTT. Its translation is CASSLRLEAFF. The full variable domain, completed using reference TRBV7-2 and TRBJ1-1, is GAGVSQSPSNKVTEKGKDVELRCDPISGHTALYWYRQSLGQGLEFLIYFQGNSAPDKSGLPSDRFSAERTGGSVSTLTIQRTQQEDSAVYLCASSLRLEAFFGQGTRLTVV.

The rearrangement links TRBV4-1 to TRBJ1-3, with unresolved D. CDR1 and CDR2 from the germline V gene are MGHRA and YSYEKL. Trimming stripped 0 bases from V and 0 bases from J, with 12 bases between. The CDR3 loop spans 17 amino acids. DNA for the CDR3: TGCGCCAGCAGCCAAGATTCCGCCGATGTCTCTGGAAACACCATATATTTT. Translated, it gives CASSQDSADVSGNTIYF.

In this sample, this clonotype turned up a few times. The chain employs TRBV4-1 and TRBJ2-5; D remains ambiguous. Trimming removed 4 bases at V and 0 bases at J, with 9 bases between. CDR3 length: 14 residues. CDR1 is MGHRA, CDR2 YSYEKL, per germline. Written as DNA, the CDR3 is TGCGCCAGCAGCCGCACAGTGTACCAAGAGACCCAGTACTTC. Translating gives CASSRTVYQETQYF.

The chain links TRBV4-3 to TRBJ2-1; D call uncertain. The CDR3 loop spans 15 amino acids. The germline V gene has CDR1 LGHNA and CDR2 YSLEER. Trimming left V 4 bases short and J 1 base short, with 11 bases between. Here the CDR3 reads CASSLEDGSYNEQFF. In nucleotides, the CDR3 is TGCGCCAGCAGCCTAGAGGACGGGTCCTACAATGAGCAGTTCTTC.

This chain connects TRBV5-5 to TRBJ1-2; TRBD1 matches at 7 bases. J was trimmed by 4 bases and V by 3 bases; bases with no gene match: 6. The CDR3 totals 14 residues. From germline, CDR1 is SGHKS and CDR2 YYEKEE (reference sequence). The CDR3 DNA reads as TGTGCCAGCAGCTCCCCTGACAGGGCCTATGGCTACACCTTC. As protein: CASSSPDRAYGYTF.

This clonotype was counted between two and nine times. V and J are TRBV12-3 or TRBV12-4 and TRBJ2-1; D is undetermined. V was trimmed by 2 bases and J by 11 bases, leaving 7 bases between them. This CDR3 is built from 11 residues. CDR3 protein: CASSLIGQQFF. The CDR3 DNA is TGTGCCAGCAGTTTAATCGGACAGCAGTTCTTC.

This clonotype was detected only a few times. This chain joins TRBV12-3 or TRBV12-4 and TRBJ2-1; D gene uncertain. The V end lost 3 bases, the J end lost 9 bases, and 6 bases lay between the germline ends. The CDR3 runs to 11 residues. This chain's CDR3 is CASSLEAEQFF. CDR3 DNA: TGTGCCAGCAGTTTGGAAGCTGAGCAGTTCTTC.

This chain links TRBV4-3 with TRBJ2-7; the D call may be TRBD1 or TRBD2 (5 bases each). CDR1 is LGHNA and CDR2 is YSLEER in the germline V gene. The CDR3 consists of 16 residues. Trimming left V 1 base short and J 2 bases short, with 15 bases between. CDR3 amino acids: CASSQGVGTAPYEQYF. In DNA form, the CDR3 reads TGCGCCAGCAGCCAAGGGGTCGGGACGGCTCCCTACGAGCAGTACTTC.

The chain joins TRBV4-3 to TRBJ1-1; the D is unclear. The germline CDR1 and CDR2 sequences are LGHNA and YSLEER. This CDR3 region has 16 residues. V was clipped by 1 base and J by 7 bases, with 19 bases between them. The CDR3 coding sequence is TGCGCCAGCAGCCAAGGGGTCTACAGTGCCGACGGTGAAGCTTTCTTT. The encoded protein is CASSQGVYSADGEAFF.

The rearrangement uses TRBV29-1 and TRBJ2-7; D gene uncertain. This CDR3 spans 14 amino acids. CDR1 and CDR2 (germline): SQVTM, ANQGSEA. Trimming removed 5 bases from V and 2 bases from J, with 16 bases in between. The CDR3 coding sequence is TGCAGCGTTACCAGCTTAGGGTCAACCTACGAGCAGTACTTC. Amino acid sequence: CSVTSLGSTYEQYF.

A word on this clonotype: The final CDR3 position lacks the conserved phenylalanine or tryptophan, pointing to a likely read error. No DNA is shown, since the ends of the CDR3 on it are uncertain; the CDR3 is the one TCRdb lists. The chain carries TRBV7-2 and TRBJ2-3; TRBD1, as called in the table, went unchecked against the DNA. Germline V gene data show CDR1 as SGHTA and CDR2 as FQGNSA. The CDR3 contains 12 residues when both ends are counted. CDR3 sequence: CASSRGHETSDC.

The chain recombines TRBV7-9 with TRBJ2-7; 8 bases match TRBD1. Trimming took 3 bases from V and 4 from J; bases not matched to a gene: 8. This CDR3 is built from 15 residues. Germline V gene lookup returns CDR1 SEHNR and CDR2 FQNEAQ (reference sequence). DNA for the CDR3: TGTGCCAGCAGCTTTGGGGCAGGGGGCCGGTACGAGCAGTACTTC. Translated: CASSFGAGGRYEQYF.

V gene TRBV15 combines with J gene TRBJ1-1; D is uncertain. V lost 1 base and J lost 0, with 6 bases in between. Per the germline V gene, CDR1 is LNHNV and CDR2 is YYDKDF (reference sequence). The CDR3 totals 14 residues. The CDR3 loop reads CATSRVSLNTEAFF. DNA for the CDR3: TGTGCCACCAGCAGAGTAAGCCTGAACACTGAAGCTTTCTTT.

This CDR3 reads CSVGLAGYNEQFF. The CDR3 DNA is TGCAGCGTTGGACTAGCGGGTTACAATGAGCAGTTCTTC. The chain has TRBV29-1 and TRBJ2-1, with 10 bases fitting TRBD2. Germline loops: CDR1 SQVTM, CDR2 ANQGSEA. V was pared by 4 bases and J by 4 bases, with 1 base of the junction left unmatched. The length of the CDR3 is 13 residues.

The chain has TRBV7-6 and TRBJ2-1; a weak D match, TRBD2 (6 bases). In germline, CDR1 is SGHVS, CDR2 FNYEAQ. V lost 6 bases to trimming and J lost 3 bases, with 33 bases between them. The CDR3 totals 21 residues. CDR3 residues: CASRAGFLGKRPPARYNEQFF. The CDR3 DNA reads as TGTGCCAGCAGGGCGGGGTTTCTTGGGAAGCGACCGCCCGCCCGCTACAATGAGCAGTTCTTC.

J is TRBJ1-5 and V is TRBV16; no firm D call. Germline V gives CDR1 KGHSY, CDR2 FQNENV. Between the trimmed V and J ends, which lost 0 bases and 1 base, there was a span of 7 bases. This CDR3 contains 15 residues. CDR3 DNA sequence: TGTGCCAGCAGCCAATCGACGGGCAGCAATCAGCCCCAGCATTTT. Protein sequence: CASSQSTGSNQPQHF.